Here is one TCR beta chain with its context. Antigen: not known. This sample is part of a study of cytomegalovirus exposure and HLA in healthy donors. Notes on the study in general: A list of 150 or so TCR beta chains associated with cytomegalovirus was given.

The assay was immunoSEQ multiplex PCR, and TCRdb's table has in-frame clones only and misses some. The data contain 110,000 or so clones, about 85% of them singletons. The germline V gene encodes CDR1 MNHEY and CDR2 SMNVEV (reference sequence). Deletions cut 4 bases from V and 2 bases from J, with 9 bases between. The CDR3 runs 13 residues. V usage is TRBV27 and J usage is TRBJ2-7; D remains ambiguous. Input material: PBMCs. The sequence was obtained from a woman under 30 in good health and CMV-seropositive. The CDR3 coding sequence is TGTGCCAGCAGTTATGGCGGAACCTACGAGCAGTACTTC. Encoded protein: CASSYGGTYEQYF.